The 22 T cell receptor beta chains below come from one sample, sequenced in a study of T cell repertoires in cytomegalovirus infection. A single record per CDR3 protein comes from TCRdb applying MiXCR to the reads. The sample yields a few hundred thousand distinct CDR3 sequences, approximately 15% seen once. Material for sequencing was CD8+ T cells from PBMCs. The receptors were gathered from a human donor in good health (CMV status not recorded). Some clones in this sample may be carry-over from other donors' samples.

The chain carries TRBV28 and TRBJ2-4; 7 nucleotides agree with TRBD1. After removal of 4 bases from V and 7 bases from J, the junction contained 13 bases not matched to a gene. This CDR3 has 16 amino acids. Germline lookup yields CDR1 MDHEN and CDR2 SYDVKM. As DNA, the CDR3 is TGTGCCAGCAGTTCAAGAAACAGGGGATTGAGGAACATTCAGTACTTC. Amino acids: CASSSRNRGLRNIQYF. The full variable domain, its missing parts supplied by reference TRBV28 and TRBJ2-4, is DVKVTQSSRYLVKRTGEKVFLECVQDMDHENMFWYRQDPGLGLRLIYFSYDVKMKEKGDIPEGYSVSREKKERFSLILESASTNQTSMYLCASSSRNRGLRNIQYFGAGTRLSVL.

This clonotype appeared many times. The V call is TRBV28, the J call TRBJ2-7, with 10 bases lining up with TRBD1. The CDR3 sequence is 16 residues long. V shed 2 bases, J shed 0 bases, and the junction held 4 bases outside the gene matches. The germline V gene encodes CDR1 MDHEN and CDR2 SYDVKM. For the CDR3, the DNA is TGTGCCAGCAGTTTAGGACAGGGGGACTTCTCCTACGAGCAGTACTTC. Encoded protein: CASSLGQGDFSYEQYF.

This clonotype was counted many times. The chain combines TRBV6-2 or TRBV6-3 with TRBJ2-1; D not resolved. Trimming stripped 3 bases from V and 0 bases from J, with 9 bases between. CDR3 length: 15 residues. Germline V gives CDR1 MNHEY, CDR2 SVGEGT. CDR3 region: CASSYSRLSYNEQFF. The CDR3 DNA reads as TGTGCCAGCAGTTATAGTAGACTCTCCTACAATGAGCAGTTCTTC.

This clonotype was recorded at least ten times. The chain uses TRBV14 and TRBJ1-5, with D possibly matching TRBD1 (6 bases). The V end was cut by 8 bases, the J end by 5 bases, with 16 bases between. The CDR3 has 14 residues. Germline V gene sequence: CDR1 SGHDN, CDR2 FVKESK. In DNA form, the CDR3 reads TGTGCCAGCTTTAAACAGGGCGGGCATCAGCCCCAGCATTTT. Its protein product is CASFKQGGHQPQHF.

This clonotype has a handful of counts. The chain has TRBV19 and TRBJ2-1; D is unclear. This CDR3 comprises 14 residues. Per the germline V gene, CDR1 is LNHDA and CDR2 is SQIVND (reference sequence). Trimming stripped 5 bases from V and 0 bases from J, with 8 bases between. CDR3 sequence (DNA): TGTGCCAGTAGTCACCCGAGCTCCTACAATGAGCAGTTCTTC. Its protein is CASSHPSSYNEQFF.

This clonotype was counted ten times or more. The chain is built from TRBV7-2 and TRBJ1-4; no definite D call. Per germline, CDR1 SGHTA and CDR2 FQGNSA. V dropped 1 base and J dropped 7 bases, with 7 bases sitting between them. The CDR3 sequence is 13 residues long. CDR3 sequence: CASSLGGGEKLFF. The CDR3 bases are TGTGCCAGCAGCTTAGGGGGAGGTGAAAAACTGTTTTTT. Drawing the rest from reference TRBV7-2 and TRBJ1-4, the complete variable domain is GAGVSQSPSNKVTEKGKDVELRCDPISGHTALYWYRQSLGQGLEFLIYFQGNSAPDKSGLPSDRFSAERTGGSVSTLTIQRTQQEDSAVYLCASSLGGGEKLFFGSGTQLSVL.

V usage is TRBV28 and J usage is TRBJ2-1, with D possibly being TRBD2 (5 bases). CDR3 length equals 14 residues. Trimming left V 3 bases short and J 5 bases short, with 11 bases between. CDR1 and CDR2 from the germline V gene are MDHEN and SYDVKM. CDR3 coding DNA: TGTGCCAGCAGTTTTCGGCTAGCAGACAATGAGCAGTTCTTC. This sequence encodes CASSFRLADNEQFF.

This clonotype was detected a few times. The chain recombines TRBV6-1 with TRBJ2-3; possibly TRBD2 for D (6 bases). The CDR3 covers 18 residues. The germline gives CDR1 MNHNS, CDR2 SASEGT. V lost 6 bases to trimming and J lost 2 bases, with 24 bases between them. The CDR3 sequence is CASRSGDLLGPATDTQYF. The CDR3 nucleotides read TGTGCCAGCAGATCCGGGGACTTGCTTGGCCCAGCCACAGATACGCAGTATTTT.

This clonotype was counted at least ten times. Here the CDR3 reads CASLLSYEQFF. CDR3 nucleotides: TGTGCCAGCCTACTTTCCTATGAGCAGTTCTTC. The chain employs TRBV2 and TRBJ2-1; D gene ambiguous. This CDR3 is built from 11 residues. Trimming removed 8 bases at V and 8 bases at J, with 10 bases between. Germline V lookup: CDR1 SNHLY, CDR2 FYNNEI.

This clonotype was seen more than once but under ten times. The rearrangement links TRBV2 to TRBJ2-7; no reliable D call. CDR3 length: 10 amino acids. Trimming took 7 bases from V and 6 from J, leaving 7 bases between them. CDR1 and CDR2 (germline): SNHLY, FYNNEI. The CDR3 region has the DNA TGTGCCAGCAAGGGCTTCGAGCAGTACTTC. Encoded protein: CASKGFEQYF.

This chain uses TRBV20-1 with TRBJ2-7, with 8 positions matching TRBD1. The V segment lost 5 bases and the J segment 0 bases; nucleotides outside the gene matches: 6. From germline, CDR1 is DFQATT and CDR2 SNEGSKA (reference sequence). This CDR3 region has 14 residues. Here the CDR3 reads CSASGQENSYEQYF. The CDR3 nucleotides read TGCAGTGCTTCGGGACAGGAAAACTCCTACGAGCAGTACTTC.

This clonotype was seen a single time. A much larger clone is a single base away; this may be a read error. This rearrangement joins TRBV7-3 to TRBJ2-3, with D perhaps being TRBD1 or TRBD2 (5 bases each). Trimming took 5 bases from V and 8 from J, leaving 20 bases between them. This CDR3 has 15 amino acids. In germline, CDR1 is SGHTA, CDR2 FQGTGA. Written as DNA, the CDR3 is TGTGCCAGCAGCGAACTTGGGGGAATGGTAGGTACGCAGTATTTT. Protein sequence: CASSELGGMVGTQYF.

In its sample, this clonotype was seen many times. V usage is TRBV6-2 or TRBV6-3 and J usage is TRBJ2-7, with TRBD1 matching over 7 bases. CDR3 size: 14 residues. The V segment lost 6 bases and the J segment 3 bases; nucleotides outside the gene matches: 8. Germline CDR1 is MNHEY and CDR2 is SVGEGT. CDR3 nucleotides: TGTGCCAGCAGAAAACAGGGGAATTACTACGAGCAGTACTTC. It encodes CASRKQGNYYEQYF.

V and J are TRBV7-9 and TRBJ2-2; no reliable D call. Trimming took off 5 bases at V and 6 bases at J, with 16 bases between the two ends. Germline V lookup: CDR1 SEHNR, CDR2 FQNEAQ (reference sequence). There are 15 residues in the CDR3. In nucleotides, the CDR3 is TGTGCCAGCAGCCAAAGTGGGCCGGCGGCCGGGGAGCTGTTTTTT. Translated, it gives CASSQSGPAAGELFF.

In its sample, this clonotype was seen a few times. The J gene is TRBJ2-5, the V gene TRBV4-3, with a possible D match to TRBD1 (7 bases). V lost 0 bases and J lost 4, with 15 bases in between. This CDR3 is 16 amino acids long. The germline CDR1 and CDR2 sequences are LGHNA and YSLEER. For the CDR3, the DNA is TGCGCCAGCAGCCAAGATGCCAGGGGGGTTCCAGAGACCCAGTACTTC. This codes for CASSQDARGVPETQYF.

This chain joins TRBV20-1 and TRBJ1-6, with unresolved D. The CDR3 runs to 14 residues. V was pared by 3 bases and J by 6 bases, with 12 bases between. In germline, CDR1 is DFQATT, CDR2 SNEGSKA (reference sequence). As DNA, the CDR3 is TGCAGTGCTAGGATGGTAGGGATTAATTCACCCCTCCACTTT. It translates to CSARMVGINSPLHF.

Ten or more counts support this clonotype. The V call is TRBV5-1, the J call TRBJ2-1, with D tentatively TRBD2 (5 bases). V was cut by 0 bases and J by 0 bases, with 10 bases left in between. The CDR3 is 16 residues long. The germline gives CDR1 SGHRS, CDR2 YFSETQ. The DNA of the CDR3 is TGCGCCAGCAGCTTGGGCGGGCCGAGCTCCTACAATGAGCAGTTCTTC. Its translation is CASSLGGPSSYNEQFF.

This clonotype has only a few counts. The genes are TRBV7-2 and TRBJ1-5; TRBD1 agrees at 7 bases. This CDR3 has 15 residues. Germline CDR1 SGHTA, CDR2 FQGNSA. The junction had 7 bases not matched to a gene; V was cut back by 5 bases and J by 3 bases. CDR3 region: CASSPIGTVNQPQHF. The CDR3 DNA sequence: TGTGCCAGCAGCCCTATTGGGACAGTCAATCAGCCCCAGCATTTT.

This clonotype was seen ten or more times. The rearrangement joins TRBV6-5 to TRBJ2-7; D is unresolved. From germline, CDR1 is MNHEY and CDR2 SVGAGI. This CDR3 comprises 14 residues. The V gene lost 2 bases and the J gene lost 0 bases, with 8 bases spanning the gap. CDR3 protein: CASSYGQSSYEQYF. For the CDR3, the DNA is TGTGCCAGCAGTTACGGGCAGAGCTCCTACGAGCAGTACTTC.

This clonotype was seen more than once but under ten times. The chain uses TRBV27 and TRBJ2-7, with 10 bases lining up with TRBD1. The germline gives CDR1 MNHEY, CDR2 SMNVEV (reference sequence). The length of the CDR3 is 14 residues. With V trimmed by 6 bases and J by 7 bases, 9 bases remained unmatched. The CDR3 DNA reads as TGTGCCAGCAGCCCGGGACAGGGGCTTGGAGAGCAGTACTTC. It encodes CASSPGQGLGEQYF.

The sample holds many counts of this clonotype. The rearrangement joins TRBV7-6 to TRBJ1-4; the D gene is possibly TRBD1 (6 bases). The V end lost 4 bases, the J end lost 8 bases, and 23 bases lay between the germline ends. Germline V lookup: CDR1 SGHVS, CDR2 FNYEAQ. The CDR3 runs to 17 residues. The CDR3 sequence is CASSSSPQGTIGEKLFF. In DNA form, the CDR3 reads TGTGCCAGCAGCTCCAGCCCACAGGGAACAATCGGGGAAAAACTGTTTTTT.

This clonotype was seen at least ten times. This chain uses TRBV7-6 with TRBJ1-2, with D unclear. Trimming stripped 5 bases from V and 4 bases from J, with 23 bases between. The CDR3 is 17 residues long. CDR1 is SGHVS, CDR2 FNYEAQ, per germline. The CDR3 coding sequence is TGTGCCAGCAGCCCTAGCGTGGCAGTCATGACGGGCTATGGCTACACCTTC. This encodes CASSPSVAVMTGYGYTF.